Listed below are T cell receptor beta chains from one sample, sequenced in a study of Ad26.COV2.S vaccination and SARS-CoV-2 variants. Data came from immunoSEQ multiplex PCR; TCRdb stores just in-frame clones and leaves some out. The profile shows about half a million clones, roughly 87% of them singletons. The starting material was peripheral blood, obtained in a trial of Ad26.COV2.S vaccine versus placebo. The source is a person aged 18-60 years who received the Ad26.COV2.S COVID-19 vaccine or a placebo. Both conserved end residues are part of each CDR3. Rows may omit the clone size; those that give it use once, few, many or a size class.

clone_size	v_call	j_call	cdr3_aa
-	TRBV21-1	TRBJ1-1	CASSRDIEAFF
-	TRBV6-6	TRBJ1-2	CASSYVGGDQHYGYTF
-	TRBV7-9	TRBJ2-1	CASSLRTSNEQFF
-	TRBV6-5	TRBJ2-1	CASSSQGPHNEQFF
-	TRBV5-1	TRBJ2-3	CASSLAQRGDTQYF
-	TRBV28	TRBJ2-7	CASGTGFYEQYF
-	TRBV3-1/TRBV3-2	TRBJ2-7	CASSQEPSSYEQYF
-	TRBV27	TRBJ1-2	CASSPHTTASLGYTF
-	TRBV18	TRBJ1-4	CASSPKSNEKLFF
once	TRBV6-6	TRBJ1-2	CASSYVVDGYTF
-	TRBV30	TRBJ1-5	CAWRAGGGHQPQHF
once	TRBV11-2	TRBJ2-1	CASSLVVNEQFF
-	TRBV10-3	TRBJ2-4	CAISETGIAKNIQYF
-	TRBV29-1	TRBJ1-3	CSVEDPRVGNTIYF
-	TRBV7-9	TRBJ2-5	CASSLLAQETQYF
-	TRBV5-1	TRBJ1-4	CASKRQLNEKLFF
-	TRBV6-2/TRBV6-3	TRBJ2-2	CASSLLDTGELFF
once	TRBV24-1	TRBJ1-1	CATSDLNTAEAFF
-	TRBV24-1	TRBJ2-1	CATGAGGPLGEQFF
-	TRBV3-1/TRBV3-2	TRBJ2-2	CASSRGLAGDSTGELFF
once	TRBV4-2	TRBJ2-7	CASSQVSGQSGSYEQYF
-	TRBV6-5	TRBJ1-1	CASRPDRTTNTEAFF
-	TRBV24-1	TRBJ2-6	CATSDPRGSGANVLTF
-	TRBV9	TRBJ2-2	CASSVSVGGELFF
-	TRBV4-1	TRBJ1-1	CASSLAEQGARITEAFF
-	TRBV5-5	TRBJ1-2	CASGVQGDIYGYTF
-	TRBV15	TRBJ2-7	CATSSDKTGISYEQYF
-	TRBV6-4	TRBJ2-2	CASSEDGTATGELFF
-	TRBV5-4	TRBJ2-7	CASSVDTAVREQYF
-	TRBV9	TRBJ1-2	CASSVGWGAGGYTF
-	TRBV7-9	TRBJ2-5	CASSLSTGQETQYF
-	TRBV6-5	TRBJ2-7	CASTLGTLYEQYF
-	TRBV2	TRBJ1-1	CASRGGTEAFF
-	TRBV7-9	TRBJ1-1	CASSSGLRLNTEAFF
-	TRBV15	TRBJ2-2	CATSRVLAGDPGELFF
-	TRBV19	TRBJ2-5	CASSMGDAGRETQYF
-	TRBV18	TRBJ1-1	CASSPSTGLSTEAFF
once	TRBV11-2	TRBJ1-4	CASSLRTGRGNEKLFF
-	TRBV7-9	TRBJ2-6	CASSPRNRGSGANVLTF